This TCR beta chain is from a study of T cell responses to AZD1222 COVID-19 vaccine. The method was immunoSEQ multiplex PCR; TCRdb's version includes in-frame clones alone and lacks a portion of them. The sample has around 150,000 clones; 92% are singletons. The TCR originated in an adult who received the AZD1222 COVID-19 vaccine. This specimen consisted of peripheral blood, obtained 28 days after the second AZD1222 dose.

The CDR3 DNA reads as TGCGCCAGCAGTGAGTCAAGGGGACCTATGGGAGAGACCCAGTACTTC. Its protein is CASSESRGPMGETQYF. V is TRBV10-2 and J is TRBJ2-5; D might be TRBD1 or TRBD2, each matching 5 bases. Germline CDR1 WSHSY, CDR2 SAAADI. Trimming cost V 0 bases and J 4 bases, with 15 bases left between them. This CDR3 is built from 16 residues.